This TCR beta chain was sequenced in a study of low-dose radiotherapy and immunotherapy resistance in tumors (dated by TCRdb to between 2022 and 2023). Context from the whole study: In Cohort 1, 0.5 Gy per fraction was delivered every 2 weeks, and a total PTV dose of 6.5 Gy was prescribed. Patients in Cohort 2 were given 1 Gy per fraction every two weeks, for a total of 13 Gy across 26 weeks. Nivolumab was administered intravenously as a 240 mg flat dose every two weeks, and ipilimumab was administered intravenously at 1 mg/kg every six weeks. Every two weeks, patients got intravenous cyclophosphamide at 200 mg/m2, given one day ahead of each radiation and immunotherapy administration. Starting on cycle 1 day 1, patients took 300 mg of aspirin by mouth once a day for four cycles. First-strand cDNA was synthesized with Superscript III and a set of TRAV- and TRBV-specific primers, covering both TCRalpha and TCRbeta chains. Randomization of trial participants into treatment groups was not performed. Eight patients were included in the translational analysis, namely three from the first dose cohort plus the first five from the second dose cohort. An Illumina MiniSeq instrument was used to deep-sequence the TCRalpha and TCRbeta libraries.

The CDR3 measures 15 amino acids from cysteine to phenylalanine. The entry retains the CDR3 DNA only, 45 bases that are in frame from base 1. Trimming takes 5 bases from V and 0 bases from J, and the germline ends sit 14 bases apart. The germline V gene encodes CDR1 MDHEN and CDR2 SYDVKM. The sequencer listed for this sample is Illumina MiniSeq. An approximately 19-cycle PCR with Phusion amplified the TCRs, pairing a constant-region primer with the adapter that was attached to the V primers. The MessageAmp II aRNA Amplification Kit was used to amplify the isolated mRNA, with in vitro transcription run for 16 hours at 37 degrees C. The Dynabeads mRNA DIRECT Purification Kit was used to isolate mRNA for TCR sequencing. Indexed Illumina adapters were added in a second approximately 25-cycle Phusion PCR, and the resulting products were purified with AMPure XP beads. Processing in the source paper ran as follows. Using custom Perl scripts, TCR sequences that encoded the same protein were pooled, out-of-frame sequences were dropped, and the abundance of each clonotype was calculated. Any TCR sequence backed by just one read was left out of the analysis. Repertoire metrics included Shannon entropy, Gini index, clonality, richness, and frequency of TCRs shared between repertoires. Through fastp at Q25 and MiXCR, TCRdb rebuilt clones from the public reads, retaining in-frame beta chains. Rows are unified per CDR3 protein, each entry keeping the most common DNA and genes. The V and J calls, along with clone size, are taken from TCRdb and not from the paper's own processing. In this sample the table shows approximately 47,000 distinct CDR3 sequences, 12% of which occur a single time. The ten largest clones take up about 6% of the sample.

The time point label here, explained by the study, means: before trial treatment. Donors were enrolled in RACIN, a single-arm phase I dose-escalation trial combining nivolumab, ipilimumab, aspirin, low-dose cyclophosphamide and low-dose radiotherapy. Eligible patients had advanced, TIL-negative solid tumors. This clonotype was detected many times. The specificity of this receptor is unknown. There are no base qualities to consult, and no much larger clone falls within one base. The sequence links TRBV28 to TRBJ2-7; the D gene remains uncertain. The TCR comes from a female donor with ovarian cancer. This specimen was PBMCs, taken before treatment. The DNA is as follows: TGTGCCAGCAGTCTCGCCGGACGGATCTCCTACGAGCAGTACTTC. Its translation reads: CASSLAGRISYEQYF.